The T cell receptor beta chain under discussion was sequenced for a study of OX40 agonist ivuxolimab in advanced cancers. With baseline, cycle 4 day 1, and cycle 7 day 1 as timepoints, blood was sampled. V lost 0 bases and J 4 bases, leaving 0 bases between the germline ends. The CDR3 is made up of 11 amino acids. Germline assignment: CDR1 SGDLS and CDR2 YYNGEE. In the case of this clone: Its cognate antigen is unknown.

Produced via immunoSEQ multiplex PCR; TCRdb's table is partial and in-frame only. This sample yields 55,000 to 80,000 clones, of which less than 95% are seen a single time; about 4.8% belongs to the top ten. General observations from the study: In a subset of nonresponders, normalized T-cell clonal expansion was also low. Not determined was the antigen specificity of the expanded peripheral T cells.

The chain joins TRBV9 to TRBJ2-3; D not resolved. The clonotype comes from an adult with an advanced solid tumor such as melanoma, head and neck, liver or kidney cancer. Material: CD4+ or CD8+ T cells sorted from blood, obtained in a trial of the OX40 agonist ivuxolimab. The CDR3, as DNA: TGTGCCAGCAGCGTAGCAGATACGCAGTATTTT. Its translation: CASSVADTQYF.